The 10 T cell receptor beta chains presented below share a single source sample, sequenced in a study of somatic mutations in cytotoxic T cells in rheumatoid arthritis. Measured with immunoSEQ multiplex PCR; TCRdb has only the in-frame clones, and not every one. Of 10,000 to 12,000 clones listed, around four fifths are singletons. The sequenced material came from CD8+ T cells sorted from blood. The receptors were sampled from a man aged 45 to 65 in good health.

This clone has just one count. For the CDR3, the DNA is TGTGCCAGCAGTCCCACGGGGGGACAGGGAAAACAAGAGACCCAGTACTTC. This encodes CASSPTGGQGKQETQYF. The rearrangement links TRBV27 to TRBJ2-5, with 9 bases aligning to TRBD1. Germline assignment: CDR1 MNHEY and CDR2 SMNVEV (reference sequence). The CDR3 contains 17 residues. J gave up 2 bases and V 5 bases, and 12 bases lay outside the gene matches.

The chain couples TRBV4-2 to TRBJ2-3, with TRBD2 matching 9 bases. CDR3 length: 14 residues. CDR1 LGHNA and CDR2 YNFKEQ come from the germline V gene. Trimming cost V 10 bases and J 4 bases; bases outside gene matches: 9. The CDR3 spells CATSAGGFPDTQYF. CDR3 sequence (DNA): TGTGCCACCTCAGCGGGAGGTTTTCCAGATACGCAGTATTTT.

The chain couples TRBV4-3 to TRBJ2-7; weak D call: TRBD2 (6 bases). Per germline, CDR1 LGHNA and CDR2 YSLEER. The V gene lost 5 bases and the J gene lost 5 bases, with 22 bases spanning the gap. CDR3 length equals 16 residues. The DNA for the CDR3 is TGCGCCAGCAGCTCAACTCAGGGCCTAGCGTGGCACGAGCAGTACTTC. Translation: CASSSTQGLAWHEQYF.

This chain uses TRBV7-9 with TRBJ2-4; D is possibly TRBD1 (5 bases). Germline CDR1 reads SEHNR; CDR2 reads FQNEAQ (reference sequence). The CDR3 consists of 17 residues. Trimming took 0 bases from V and 0 from J, leaving 12 bases between them. For the CDR3, the DNA is TGTGCCAGCAGCTTAGCCGAGCCGACAGCAGCCAAAAACATTCAGTACTTC. It is translated as CASSLAEPTAAKNIQYF.

In this sample, this clone turned up once. The rearrangement joins TRBV9 to TRBJ1-1; D possibly corresponds to TRBD1 (5 bases). The CDR3 length is 13 residues. Trimming took 3 bases from V and 11 from J, leaving 17 bases between them. Germline CDR1 is SGDLS and CDR2 is YYNGEE. The CDR3 is CASSELWRGQAFF. The CDR3 DNA sequence: TGTGCCAGCAGCGAACTATGGAGGGGTCAGGCTTTCTTT.

V gene TRBV10-3 combines with J gene TRBJ2-1, with 9 bases that match TRBD2. V lost 0 bases and J lost 5; bases outside the gene matches: 8. There are 17 residues in the CDR3. Germline loops: CDR1 ENHRY, CDR2 SYGVKD. The CDR3 nucleotides are TGTGCCATCAGTGAGTCTCAGGCTAGCGGGGATAACAATGAGCAGTTCTTC. Translated: CAISESQASGDNNEQFF.

In regard to this clone: With only one base between it and a far larger clone, this is likely a read error. V gene TRBV4-1 combines with J gene TRBJ2-7; 9 bases match TRBD1. CDR1 and CDR2 (germline): MGHRA, YSYEKL. The V gene end was trimmed by 4 bases and the J gene end by 3 bases; junction bases not matched to a gene: 7. This CDR3 contains 15 residues. CDR3: CASSPRQGEGYEQYF. CDR3 in DNA: TGCGCCAGCAGCCCGCGACAGGGGGAAGGCTACGAGCAGTACTTC.

J is TRBJ2-5 and V is TRBV7-9, with D possibly TRBD1 on 6 matching bases. The V end lost 8 bases, the J end lost 4 bases, and 14 bases lay between the germline ends. The CDR3 has 13 residues. From germline, CDR1 is SEHNR and CDR2 FQNEAQ (reference sequence). This chain's CDR3 is CASSQLGAETQYF. The CDR3 bases are TGTGCCAGCTCCCAACTGGGGGCAGAGACCCAGTACTTC.

The gene calls are TRBV4-2 and TRBJ2-5; TRBD1 aligns across 10 bases. Per germline, CDR1 LGHNA and CDR2 YNFKEQ. J was trimmed by 0 bases and V by 1 base; bases with no gene match: 5. This CDR3 region has 17 residues. For the CDR3, the DNA is TGTGCCAGCAGCCAAGTTTTGGGGACAGGGGACCAAGAGACCCAGTACTTC. The encoded protein is CASSQVLGTGDQETQYF.

This clone was recorded only once. The chain uses TRBV19 and TRBJ1-4; 7 nucleotides agree with TRBD1. The germline V gene encodes CDR1 LNHDA and CDR2 SQIVND (reference sequence). The ends lost 0 bases at V and 4 bases at J; junction bases unmatched: 8. The CDR3 runs 17 residues. The CDR3 reads CASSIDLSSGGNEKLFF. DNA of the CDR3: TGTGCCAGTAGTATAGATCTTTCGTCAGGGGGTAATGAAAAACTGTTTTTT.